This TCR beta chain appears in the sequencing data of a study of molecular identifiers for immune sequencing clone quantification. Study-wide background: Replicate experiments divided RNA from roughly 20,000 or 100,000 naive CD8 cells into five parts and sequenced four.

Per germline, CDR1 MGHRA and CDR2 YSYEKL. The CDR3 is made up of 12 amino acids. Trimming took off 6 bases at V and 8 bases at J, with 8 bases between the two ends. Overall study results and limits: Identical TCR molecules that share a barcode could lead to an underestimation of highly expanded clone sizes. Among 850,000 to 1,000,000 naive cells, spiked Jurkat TCR RNA from a single cell was reportedly detectable.

TCRdb re-analysed the PCR reads in MiXCR, keeping a single row per CDR3 protein. The sample yields 85,000 to 100,000 distinct CDR3 sequences, 20% to 25% seen once. Sorted naive CD8 T cells, about 17,000 to 1,000,000, were sequenced from 10%, 30% or 50% RNA. In regard to this clonotype: Its antigen is unidentified. This may be a read error: a much more frequent sequence differs by one nucleotide.

Sequenced: naive CD8+ T cells from blood, with Jurkat cell RNA spiked in. The subset: FACS-sorted CD8+CD4-CCR7+CD45RA+ naive T cells. V gene TRBV4-1 combines with J gene TRBJ1-6; D is unresolved. The clonotype was recovered from a human donor in good health. Some libraries in this study had Jurkat cell RNA spiked in. The CDR3 DNA sequence: TGCGCCAGCAGTCCGACGGATTCACCCCTCCACTTT. Amino acids: CASSPTDSPLHF.